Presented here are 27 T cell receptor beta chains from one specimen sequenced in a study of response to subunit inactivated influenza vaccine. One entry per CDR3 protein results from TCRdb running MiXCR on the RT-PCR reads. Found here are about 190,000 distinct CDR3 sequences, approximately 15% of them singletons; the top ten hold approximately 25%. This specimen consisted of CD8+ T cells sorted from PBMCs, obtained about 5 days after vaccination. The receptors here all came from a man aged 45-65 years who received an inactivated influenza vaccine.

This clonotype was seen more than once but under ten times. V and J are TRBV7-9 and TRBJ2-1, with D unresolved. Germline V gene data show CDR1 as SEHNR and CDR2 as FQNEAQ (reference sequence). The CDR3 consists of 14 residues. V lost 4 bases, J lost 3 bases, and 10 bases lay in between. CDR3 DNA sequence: TGTGCCAGCAGCTCCCTAGATGTCTACAATGAGCAGTTCTTC. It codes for CASSSLDVYNEQFF.

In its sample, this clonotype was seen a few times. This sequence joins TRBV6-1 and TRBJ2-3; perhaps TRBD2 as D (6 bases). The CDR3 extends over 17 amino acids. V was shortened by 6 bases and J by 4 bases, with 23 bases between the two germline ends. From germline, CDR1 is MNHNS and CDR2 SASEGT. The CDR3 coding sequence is TGTGCCAGCAGGAAATTGCGTGGGGGGTTTGGATCAGATACGCAGTATTTT. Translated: CASRKLRGGFGSDTQYF.

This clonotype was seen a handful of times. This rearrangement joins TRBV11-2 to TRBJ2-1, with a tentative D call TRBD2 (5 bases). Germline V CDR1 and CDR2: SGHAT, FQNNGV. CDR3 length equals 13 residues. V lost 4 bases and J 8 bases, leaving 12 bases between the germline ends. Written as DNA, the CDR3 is TGTGCCAGCAGCTCCGGACTTTATCATGAGCAGTTCTTC. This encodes CASSSGLYHEQFF.

Here the CDR3 reads CASSFEGQGVADTQYF. The CDR3, as DNA: TGCGCCAGCAGCTTCGAAGGACAGGGGGTCGCAGATACGCAGTATTTT. This chain links TRBV5-1 with TRBJ2-3, with TRBD1 matching 10 bases. The V segment lost 2 bases and the J segment 4 bases; nucleotides outside the gene matches: 7. Per the germline V gene, CDR1 is SGHRS and CDR2 is YFSETQ. The CDR3 consists of 16 residues.

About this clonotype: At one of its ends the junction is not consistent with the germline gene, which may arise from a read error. CDR3 in amino acids: CAISRGLSCISRYNEQFF. In DNA form, the CDR3 reads TGTGCCATCAGCCGAGGGCTCAGCTGCATTAGTAGGTACAATGAGCAGTTCTTC. The chain joins TRBV5-6 to TRBJ2-1, with D possibly being TRBD2 (5 bases). This CDR3 region has 18 residues. Germline values: CDR1 SGHDT, CDR2 YYEEEE.

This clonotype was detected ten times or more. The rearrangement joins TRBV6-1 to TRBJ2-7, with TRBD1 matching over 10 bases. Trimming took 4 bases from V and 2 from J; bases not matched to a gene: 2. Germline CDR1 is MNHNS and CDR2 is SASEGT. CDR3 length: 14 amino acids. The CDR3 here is CASSVGQGAYEQYF. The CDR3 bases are TGTGCCAGCAGTGTCGGACAGGGGGCCTACGAGCAGTACTTC.

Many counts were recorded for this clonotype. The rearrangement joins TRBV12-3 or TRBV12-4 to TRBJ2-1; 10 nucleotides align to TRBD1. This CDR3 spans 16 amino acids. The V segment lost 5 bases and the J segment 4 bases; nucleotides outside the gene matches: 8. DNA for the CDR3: TGTGCCAGCAGTGGAAGTCCGGGACAGGGGTACAATGAGCAGTTCTTC. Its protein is CASSGSPGQGYNEQFF.

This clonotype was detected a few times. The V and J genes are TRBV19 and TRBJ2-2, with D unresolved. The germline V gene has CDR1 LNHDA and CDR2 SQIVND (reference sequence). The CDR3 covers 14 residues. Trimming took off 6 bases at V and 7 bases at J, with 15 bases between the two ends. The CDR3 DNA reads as TGTGCCAGTAGCCCGAGCCAGCTGGTCGGGGAGCTGTTTTTT. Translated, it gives CASSPSQLVGELFF. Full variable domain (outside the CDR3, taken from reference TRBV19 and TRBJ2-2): DGGITQSPKYLFRKEGQNVTLSCEQNLNHDAMYWYRQDPGQGLRLIYYSQIVNDFQKGDIAEGYSVSREKKESFPLTVTSAQKNPTAFYLCASSPSQLVGELFFGEGSRLTVL.

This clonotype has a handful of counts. Written as DNA, the CDR3 is TGTGCCAGCAGTGCCGACAGGGATCAGCCCCAGCATTTT. This gives the protein CASSADRDQPQHF. This chain links TRBV12-3 or TRBV12-4 with TRBJ1-5; 7 nucleotides line up with TRBD1. V shed 5 bases, J shed 5 bases, and the junction held 3 bases outside the gene matches. The CDR3 contains 13 residues.

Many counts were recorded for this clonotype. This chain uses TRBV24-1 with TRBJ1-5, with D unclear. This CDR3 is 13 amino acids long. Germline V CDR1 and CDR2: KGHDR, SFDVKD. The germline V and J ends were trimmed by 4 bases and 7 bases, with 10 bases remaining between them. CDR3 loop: CATSETTKQPQHF. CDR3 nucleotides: TGTGCCACCAGTGAAACTACAAAGCAGCCCCAGCATTTT.

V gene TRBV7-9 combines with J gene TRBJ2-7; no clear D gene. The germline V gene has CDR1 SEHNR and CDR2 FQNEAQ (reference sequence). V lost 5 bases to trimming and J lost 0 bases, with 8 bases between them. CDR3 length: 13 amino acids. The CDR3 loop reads CASSPPGSYEQYF. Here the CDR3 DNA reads TGTGCCAGCAGCCCACCTGGCTCCTACGAGCAGTACTTC.

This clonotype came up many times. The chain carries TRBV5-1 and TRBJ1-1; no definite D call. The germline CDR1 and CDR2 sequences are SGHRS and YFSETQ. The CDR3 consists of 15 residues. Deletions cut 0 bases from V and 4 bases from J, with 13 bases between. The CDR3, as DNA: TGCGCCAGCAGCTTGGCCGCGGGATCGGGCACTGAAGCTTTCTTT. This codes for CASSLAAGSGTEAFF.

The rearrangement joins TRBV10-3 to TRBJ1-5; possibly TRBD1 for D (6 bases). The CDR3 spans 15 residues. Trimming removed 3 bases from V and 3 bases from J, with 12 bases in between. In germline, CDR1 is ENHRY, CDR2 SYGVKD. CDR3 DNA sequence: TGTGCCATCAGTGATTCGGACAGCATCAATCAGCCCCAGCATTTT. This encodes CAISDSDSINQPQHF.

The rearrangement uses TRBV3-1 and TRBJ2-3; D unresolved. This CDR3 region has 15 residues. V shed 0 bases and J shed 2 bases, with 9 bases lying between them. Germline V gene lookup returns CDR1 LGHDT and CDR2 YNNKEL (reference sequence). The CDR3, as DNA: TGTGCCAGCAGCCAAGAAACCGGGTACACAGATACGCAGTATTTT. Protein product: CASSQETGYTDTQYF.

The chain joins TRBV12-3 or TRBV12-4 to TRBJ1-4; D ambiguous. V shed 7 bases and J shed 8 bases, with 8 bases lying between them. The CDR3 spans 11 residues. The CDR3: CASTPGEKLFF. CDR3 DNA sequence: TGTGCCAGCACCCCCGGGGAAAAACTGTTTTTT.

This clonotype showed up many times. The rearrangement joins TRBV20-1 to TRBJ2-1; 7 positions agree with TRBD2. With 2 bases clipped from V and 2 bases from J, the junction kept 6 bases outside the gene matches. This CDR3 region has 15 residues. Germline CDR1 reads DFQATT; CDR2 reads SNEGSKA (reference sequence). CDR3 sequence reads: CSARPPSGTYNEQFF. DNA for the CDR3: TGCAGTGCTAGACCCCCTAGCGGAACCTACAATGAGCAGTTCTTC.

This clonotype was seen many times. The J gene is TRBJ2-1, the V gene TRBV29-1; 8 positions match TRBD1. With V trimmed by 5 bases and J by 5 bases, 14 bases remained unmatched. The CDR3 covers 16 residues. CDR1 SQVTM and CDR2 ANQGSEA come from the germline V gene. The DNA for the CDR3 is TGCAGCGTTTCCTTAGCGATACAGGGGGACAACAATGAGCAGTTCTTC. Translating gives CSVSLAIQGDNNEQFF.

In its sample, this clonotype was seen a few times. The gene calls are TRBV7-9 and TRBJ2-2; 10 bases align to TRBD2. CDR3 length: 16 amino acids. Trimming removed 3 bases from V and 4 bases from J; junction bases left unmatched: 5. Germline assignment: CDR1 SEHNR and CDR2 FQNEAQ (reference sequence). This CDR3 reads CASSFELAGFTGELFF. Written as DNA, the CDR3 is TGTGCCAGCAGCTTCGAACTAGCGGGGTTCACCGGGGAGCTGTTTTTT.

The DNA of the CDR3 is TGCGCCAGCAGCCAAACTAGCCACTCGAACACCGGGGAGCTGTTTTTT. It specifies CASSQTSHSNTGELFF. This chain links TRBV4-3 with TRBJ2-2, with D tentatively TRBD2 (6 bases). Germline CDR1 and CDR2: LGHNA and YSLEER. V was cut by 2 bases and J by 0 bases, with 10 bases left in between. The CDR3 extends over 16 amino acids.

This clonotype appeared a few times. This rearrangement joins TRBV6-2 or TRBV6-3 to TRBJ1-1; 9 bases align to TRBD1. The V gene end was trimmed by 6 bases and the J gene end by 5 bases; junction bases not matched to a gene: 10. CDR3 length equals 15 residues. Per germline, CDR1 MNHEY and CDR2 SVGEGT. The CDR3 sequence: CASSSYRGRGTEAFF. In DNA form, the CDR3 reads TGTGCCAGCAGCTCTTACAGGGGGCGCGGGACTGAAGCTTTCTTT.

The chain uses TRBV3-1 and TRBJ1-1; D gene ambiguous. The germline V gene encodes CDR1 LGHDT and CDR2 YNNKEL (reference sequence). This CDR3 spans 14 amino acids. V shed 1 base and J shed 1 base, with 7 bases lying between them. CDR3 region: CASSQVNRNTEAFF. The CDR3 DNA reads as TGTGCCAGCAGCCAAGTCAACAGGAACACTGAAGCTTTCTTT.

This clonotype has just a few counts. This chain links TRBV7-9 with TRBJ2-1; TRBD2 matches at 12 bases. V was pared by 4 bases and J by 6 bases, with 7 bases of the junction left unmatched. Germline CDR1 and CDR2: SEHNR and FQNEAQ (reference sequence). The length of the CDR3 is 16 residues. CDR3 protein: CASSWTSGNLSNEQFF. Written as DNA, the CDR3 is TGTGCCAGCAGCTGGACTAGCGGGAATCTTAGCAATGAGCAGTTCTTC.

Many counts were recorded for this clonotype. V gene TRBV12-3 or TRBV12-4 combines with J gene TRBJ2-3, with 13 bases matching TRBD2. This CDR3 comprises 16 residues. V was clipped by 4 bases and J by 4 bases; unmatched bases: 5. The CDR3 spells CASSSGLAGPSDTQYF. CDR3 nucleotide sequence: TGTGCCAGCAGTTCGGGACTAGCGGGGCCCTCAGATACGCAGTATTTT.

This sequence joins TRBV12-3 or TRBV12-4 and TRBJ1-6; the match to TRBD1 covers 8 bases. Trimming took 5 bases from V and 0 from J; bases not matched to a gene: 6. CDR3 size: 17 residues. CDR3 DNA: TGTGCCAGCAGTCCGGGACAGGCGAGCTCCTATAATTCACCCCTCCACTTT. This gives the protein CASSPGQASSYNSPLHF.

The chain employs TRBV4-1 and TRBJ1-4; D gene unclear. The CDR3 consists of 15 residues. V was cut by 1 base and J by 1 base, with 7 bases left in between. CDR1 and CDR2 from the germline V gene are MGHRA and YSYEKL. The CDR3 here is CASSQAGRTNEKLFF. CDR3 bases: TGCGCCAGCAGCCAAGCGGGCAGAACTAATGAAAAACTGTTTTTT.

CDR3 DNA: TGCAGTGCTAACCGGGAGATTAATGAGCAGTTCTTC. Translating it yields CSANREINEQFF. The genes are TRBV20-1 and TRBJ2-1; weak D call: TRBD2 (6 bases). Germline CDR1 and CDR2: DFQATT and SNEGSKA (reference sequence). This CDR3 region has 12 residues. The germline V and J ends were trimmed by 4 bases and 7 bases, with 11 bases remaining between them.

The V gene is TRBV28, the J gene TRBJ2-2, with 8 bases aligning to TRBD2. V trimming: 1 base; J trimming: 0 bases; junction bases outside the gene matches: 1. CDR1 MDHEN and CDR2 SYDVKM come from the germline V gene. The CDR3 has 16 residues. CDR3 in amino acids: CASSLSGLANTGELFF. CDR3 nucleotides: TGTGCCAGCAGTTTATCGGGACTAGCGAACACCGGGGAGCTGTTTTTT.